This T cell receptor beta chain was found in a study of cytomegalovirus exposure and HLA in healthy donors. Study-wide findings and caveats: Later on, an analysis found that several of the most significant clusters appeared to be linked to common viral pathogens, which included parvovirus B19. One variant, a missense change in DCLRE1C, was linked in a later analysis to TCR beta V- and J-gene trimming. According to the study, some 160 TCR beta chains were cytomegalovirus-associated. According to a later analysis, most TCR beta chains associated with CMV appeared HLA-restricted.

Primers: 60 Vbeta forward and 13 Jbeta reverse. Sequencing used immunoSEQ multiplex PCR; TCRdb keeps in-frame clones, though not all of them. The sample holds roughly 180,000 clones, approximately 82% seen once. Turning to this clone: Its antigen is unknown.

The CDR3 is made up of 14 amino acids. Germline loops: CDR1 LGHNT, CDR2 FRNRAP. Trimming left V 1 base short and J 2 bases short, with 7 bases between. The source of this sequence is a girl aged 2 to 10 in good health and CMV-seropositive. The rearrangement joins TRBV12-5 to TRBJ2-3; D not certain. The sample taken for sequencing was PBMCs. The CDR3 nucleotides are TGTGCTAGTGGTTTGGACAGTCACACAGATACGCAGTATTTT. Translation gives CASGLDSHTDTQYF.